This is a list of T cell receptor beta chains from one sample in a study of T-cell reconstitution after alpha-beta-depleted transplantation in children. TCRdb processed the PCR reads anew with MiXCR; each CDR3 protein has one entry. The sample has approximately 1,000,000 distinct CDR3 sequences; 25% to 35% are singletons. Sequenced material: PBMCs, mostly from graft donor cells, taken 360 days after TCRalphabeta/CD19-depleted stem cell transplant. These receptors all stem from a boy in the first two years of life who had a stem cell transplant for SCID, so the T cells may come from the graft donor. CDR3s include the opening cysteine and the closing phenylalanine or tryptophan. The D gene is left open where the match is weak. Only part of the rows carry a size: once, few, many, or a class if the clone is expanded.

size	D	V	J	DNA	CDR3
NA	NA	TRBV20-1	TRBJ2-7	TGCAGTGCTACCGGGGCTCCCACCGAACAGTACTTC	CSATGAPTEQYF
few	NA	TRBV7-9	TRBJ2-4	TGTGCCAGCAGCTCGACAGTTCTAGCCAAAAACATTCAGTACTTC	CASSSTVLAKNIQYF
NA	NA	TRBV4-1	TRBJ2-7	TGCGCCAGCAGCCAGGGGGAAGTGCGTACCTACGAGCAGTACTTC	CASSQGEVRTYEQYF
NA	NA	TRBV29-1	TRBJ2-7	TGCAGCGTAAGACCGGGACGGGAGACCTACGAGCAGTACTTC	CSVRPGRETYEQYF
NA	TRBD2	TRBV7-6	TRBJ2-3	TGTGCCAGCAGCTTACCAGCGGGGGGGCCCACAGATACGCAGTATTTT	CASSLPAGGPTDTQYF
few	NA	TRBV7-9	TRBJ2-5	TGTGCCAGCACACCCGAGGGACGGCTGATAGAGACCCAGTACTTC	CASTPEGRLIETQYF
few	NA	TRBV6-1	TRBJ2-5	TGTGCCAGCAGTGATCACATCACGGCCAGGGTTAAAGAGACCCAGTACTTC	CASSDHITARVKETQYF
NA	TRBD2	TRBV6-1	TRBJ2-3	TGTGCCAGCACCTCTAACTCGTTCGGGGGGGAAGAGGGAGATACGCAGTATTTT	CASTSNSFGGEEGDTQYF
NA	NA	TRBV2	TRBJ2-7	TGTGCCAGCAGTGAAGCGATGGTCGGACAGTCCTACGAGCAGTACTTC	CASSEAMVGQSYEQYF
NA	TRBD1	TRBV12-3/TRBV12-4	TRBJ2-3	TGTGCCAGCAGTGAGACAGGGGGCACAGATACGCAGTATTTT	CASSETGGTDTQYF
NA	NA	TRBV18	TRBJ2-3	TGTGCCAGCTCACGACAAGCGCCGGGGGCGAGAGATACGCAGTATTTT	CASSRQAPGARDTQYF
few	NA	TRBV20-1	TRBJ2-3	TGCAGTGCTAGTTGGGCGGAGGTATCGCAGTATTTT	CSASWAEVSQYF
NA	TRBD2	TRBV2	TRBJ2-7	TGTGCCAGCAGTGAATGGGCTAGCGGGGGGGCCTACGAGCAGTACTTC	CASSEWASGGAYEQYF
few	NA	TRBV10-3	TRBJ1-1	TGTGCCATCAGCCCAGGGAACACTGAAGCTTTCTTT	CAISPGNTEAFF
NA	TRBD1	TRBV24-1	TRBJ2-5	TGTGCCACCAGTGACCCCGGACAGGGGGAGACCCAGTACTTC	CATSDPGQGETQYF
many	NA	TRBV18	TRBJ1-1	TGCGCCAGCAGCCCCGGACAGCAGAACACTGAAGCTTTCTTT	CASSPGQQNTEAFF
few	NA	TRBV10-3	TRBJ2-1	TGTGCCATCAGTAAATTAGCACCTCTCCATGAGCAGTTCTTC	CAISKLAPLHEQFF
NA	TRBD1	TRBV12-3/TRBV12-4	TRBJ2-3	TGTGCCAGCAGTTTCGGGACAGGGGGCGAGACAGATACGCAGTATTTT	CASSFGTGGETDTQYF
many	NA	TRBV18	TRBJ2-1	TGTGCCAGCTCATCTCTCGGCAATGAGCAGTTCTTC	CASSSLGNEQFF
once	NA	TRBV9	TRBJ2-7	TGTGCCAGCAGCTCCACCGGCCACAGTCCCGAGCAGTACTTC	CASSSTGHSPEQYF